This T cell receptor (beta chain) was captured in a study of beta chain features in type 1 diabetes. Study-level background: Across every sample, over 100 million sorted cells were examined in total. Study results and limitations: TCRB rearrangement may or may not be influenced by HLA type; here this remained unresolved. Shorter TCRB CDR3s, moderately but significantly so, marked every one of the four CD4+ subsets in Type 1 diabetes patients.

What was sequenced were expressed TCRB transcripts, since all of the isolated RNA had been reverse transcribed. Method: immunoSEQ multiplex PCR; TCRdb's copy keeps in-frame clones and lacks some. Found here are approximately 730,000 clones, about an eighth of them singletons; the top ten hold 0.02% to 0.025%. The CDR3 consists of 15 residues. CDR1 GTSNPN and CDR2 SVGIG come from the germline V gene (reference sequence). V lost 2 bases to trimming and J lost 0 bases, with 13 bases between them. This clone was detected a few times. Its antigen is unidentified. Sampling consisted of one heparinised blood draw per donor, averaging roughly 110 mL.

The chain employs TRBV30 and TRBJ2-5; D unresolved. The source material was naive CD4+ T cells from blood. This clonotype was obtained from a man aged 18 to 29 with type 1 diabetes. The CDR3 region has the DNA TGTGCCTGGAGTACCCCCCCCGAGTACCAAGAGACCCAGTACTTC. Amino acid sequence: CAWSTPPEYQETQYF.